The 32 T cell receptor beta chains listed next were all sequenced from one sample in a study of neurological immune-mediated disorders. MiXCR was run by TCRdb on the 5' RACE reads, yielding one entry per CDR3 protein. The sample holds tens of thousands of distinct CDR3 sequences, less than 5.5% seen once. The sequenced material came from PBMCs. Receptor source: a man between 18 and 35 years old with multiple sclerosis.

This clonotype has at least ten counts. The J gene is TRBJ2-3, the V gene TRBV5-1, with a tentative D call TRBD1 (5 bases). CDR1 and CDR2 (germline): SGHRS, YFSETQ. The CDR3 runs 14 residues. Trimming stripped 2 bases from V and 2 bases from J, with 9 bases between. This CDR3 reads CASSFWGPTDTQYF. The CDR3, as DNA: TGCGCCAGCAGCTTTTGGGGCCCCACAGATACGCAGTATTTT.

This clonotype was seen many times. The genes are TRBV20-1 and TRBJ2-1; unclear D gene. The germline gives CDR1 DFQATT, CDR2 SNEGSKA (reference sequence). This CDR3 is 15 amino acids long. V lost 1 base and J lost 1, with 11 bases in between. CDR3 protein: CSARGAKRSYNEQFF. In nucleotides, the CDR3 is TGCAGTGCTAGAGGGGCCAAGCGATCCTACAATGAGCAGTTCTTC.

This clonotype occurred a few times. CDR3 region: CASKEGPYEQYF. The CDR3 bases are TGTGCCAGCAAGGAGGGACCATACGAGCAGTACTTC. The chain uses TRBV27 and TRBJ2-7, with D maybe TRBD2 (6 bases). V was cut by 7 bases and J by 4 bases, with 11 bases left in between. Looked up from germline, CDR1 is MNHEY and CDR2 is SMNVEV (reference sequence). This CDR3 spans 12 amino acids.

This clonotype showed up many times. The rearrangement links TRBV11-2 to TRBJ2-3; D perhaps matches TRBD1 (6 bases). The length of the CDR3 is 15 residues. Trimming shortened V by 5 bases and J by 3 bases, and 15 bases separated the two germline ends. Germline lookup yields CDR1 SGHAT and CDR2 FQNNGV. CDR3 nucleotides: TGTGCCAGCAGCCCTATTCGTACAGGGACAGATACGCAGTATTTT. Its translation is CASSPIRTGTDTQYF.

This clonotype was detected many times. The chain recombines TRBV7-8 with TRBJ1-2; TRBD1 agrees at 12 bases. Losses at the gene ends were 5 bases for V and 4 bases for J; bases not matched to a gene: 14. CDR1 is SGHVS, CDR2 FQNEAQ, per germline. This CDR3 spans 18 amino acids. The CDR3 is CASSPPGQGAAKGYGYTF. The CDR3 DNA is TGTGCCAGCAGCCCGCCGGGACAGGGGGCCGCAAAGGGCTATGGCTACACCTTC. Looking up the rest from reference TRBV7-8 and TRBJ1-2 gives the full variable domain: GAGVSQSPRYKVAKRGQDVALRCDPISGHVSLFWYQQALGQGPEFLTYFQNEAQLDKSGLPSDRFFAERPEGSVSTLKIQRTQQEDSAVYLCASSPPGQGAAKGYGYTFGSGTRLTVV.

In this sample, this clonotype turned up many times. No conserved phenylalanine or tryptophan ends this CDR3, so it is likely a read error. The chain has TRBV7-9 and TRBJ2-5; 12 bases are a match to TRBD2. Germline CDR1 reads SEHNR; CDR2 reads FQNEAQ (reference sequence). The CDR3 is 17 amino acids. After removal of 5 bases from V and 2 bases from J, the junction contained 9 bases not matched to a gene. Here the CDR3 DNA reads TGTGCCAGCAGCCCGCTAGCGGGAGGGAAACTGCAAGAGACCCAGTACAAC. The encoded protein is CASSPLAGGKLQETQYN.

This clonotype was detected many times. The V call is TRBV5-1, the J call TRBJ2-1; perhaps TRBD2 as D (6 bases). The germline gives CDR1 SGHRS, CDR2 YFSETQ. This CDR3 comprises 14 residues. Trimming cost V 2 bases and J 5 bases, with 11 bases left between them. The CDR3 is CASSLLGGDNEQFF. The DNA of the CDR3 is TGCGCCAGCAGCTTACTAGGAGGGGACAATGAGCAGTTCTTC.

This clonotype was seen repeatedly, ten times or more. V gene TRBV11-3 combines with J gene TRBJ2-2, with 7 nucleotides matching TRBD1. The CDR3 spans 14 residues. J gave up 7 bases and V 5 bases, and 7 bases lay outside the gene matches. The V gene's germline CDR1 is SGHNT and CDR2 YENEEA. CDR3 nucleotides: TGTGCCAGCAGCGGCCGACAGGGCAGCGGGGAGCTGTTTTTT. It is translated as CASSGRQGSGELFF.

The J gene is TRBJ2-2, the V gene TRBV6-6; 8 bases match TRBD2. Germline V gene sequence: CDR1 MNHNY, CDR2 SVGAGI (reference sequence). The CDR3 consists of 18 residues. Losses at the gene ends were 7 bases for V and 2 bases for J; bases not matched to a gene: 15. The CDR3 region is CASTHGAPGGGNTGELFF. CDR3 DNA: TGTGCCAGCACCCACGGGGCCCCCGGGGGGGGCAACACCGGGGAGCTGTTTTTT.

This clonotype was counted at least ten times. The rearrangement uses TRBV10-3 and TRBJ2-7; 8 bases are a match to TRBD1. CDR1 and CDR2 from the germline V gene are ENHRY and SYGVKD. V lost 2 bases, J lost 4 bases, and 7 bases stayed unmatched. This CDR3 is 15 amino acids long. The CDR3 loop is CAISENHRGNYEQYF. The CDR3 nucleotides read TGTGCCATCAGTGAGAACCACAGGGGGAATTACGAGCAGTACTTC.

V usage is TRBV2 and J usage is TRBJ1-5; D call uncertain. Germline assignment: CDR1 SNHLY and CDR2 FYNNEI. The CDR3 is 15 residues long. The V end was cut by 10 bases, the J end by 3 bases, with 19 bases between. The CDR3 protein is CATSSDSSTNQPQHF. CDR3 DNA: TGTGCCACATCCAGCGACTCATCAACCAATCAGCCCCAGCATTTT.

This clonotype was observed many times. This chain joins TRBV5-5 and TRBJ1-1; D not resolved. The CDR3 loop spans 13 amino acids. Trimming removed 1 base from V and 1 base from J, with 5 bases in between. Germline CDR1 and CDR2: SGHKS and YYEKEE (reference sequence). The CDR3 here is CASSLTANTEAFF. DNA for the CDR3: TGTGCCAGCAGCTTGACAGCGAACACTGAAGCTTTCTTT.

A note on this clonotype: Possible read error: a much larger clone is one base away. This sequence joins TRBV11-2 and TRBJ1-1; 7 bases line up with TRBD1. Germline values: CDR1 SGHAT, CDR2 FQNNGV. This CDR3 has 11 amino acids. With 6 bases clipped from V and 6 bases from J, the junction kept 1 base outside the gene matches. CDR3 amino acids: CASRQGSEAFF. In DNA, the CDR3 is TGTGCCAGCAGACAGGGGTCTGAAGCTTTCTTT.

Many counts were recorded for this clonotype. The chain's CDR3 is CRAQPGLGASYEQYF. For the CDR3, the DNA is TGCAGGGCTCAGCCGGGACTAGGGGCTTCCTACGAGCAGTACTTC. The chain joins TRBV20-1 to TRBJ2-7, with 8 bases fitting TRBD2. The CDR3 runs to 15 residues. Germline V gene data show CDR1 as DFQATT and CDR2 as SNEGSKA (reference sequence).

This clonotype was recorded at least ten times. CDR3 sequence: CSARGSVGYNSPLHF. The DNA for the CDR3 is TGCAGTGCTAGAGGATCGGTCGGTTATAATTCACCCCTCCACTTT. V usage is TRBV20-1 and J usage is TRBJ1-6; D is ambiguous. Germline CDR1 is DFQATT and CDR2 is SNEGSKA (reference sequence). CDR3 length: 15 residues. V shed 1 base and J shed 4 bases, with 11 bases lying between them.

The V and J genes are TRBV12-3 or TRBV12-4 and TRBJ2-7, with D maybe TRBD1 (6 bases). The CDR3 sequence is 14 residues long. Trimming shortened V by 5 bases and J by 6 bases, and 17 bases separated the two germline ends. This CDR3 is CASSQGQPPGEQYF. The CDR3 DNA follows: TGTGCCAGCAGTCAAGGACAGCCTCCGGGCGAGCAGTACTTC.

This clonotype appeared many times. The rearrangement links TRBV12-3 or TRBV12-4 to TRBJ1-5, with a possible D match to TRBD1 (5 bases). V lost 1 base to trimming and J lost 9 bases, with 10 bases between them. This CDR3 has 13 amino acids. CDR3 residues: CASSLEGRGPQHF. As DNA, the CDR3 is TGTGCCAGCAGTTTAGAGGGGAGGGGGCCCCAGCATTTT.

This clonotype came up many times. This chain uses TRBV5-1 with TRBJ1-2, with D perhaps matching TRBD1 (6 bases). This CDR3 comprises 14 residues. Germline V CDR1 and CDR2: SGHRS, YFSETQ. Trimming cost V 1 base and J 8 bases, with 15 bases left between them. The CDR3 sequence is CASSLLGADRGYTF. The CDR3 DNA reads TGCGCCAGCAGCTTGTTGGGGGCGGACCGGGGCTACACCTTC.

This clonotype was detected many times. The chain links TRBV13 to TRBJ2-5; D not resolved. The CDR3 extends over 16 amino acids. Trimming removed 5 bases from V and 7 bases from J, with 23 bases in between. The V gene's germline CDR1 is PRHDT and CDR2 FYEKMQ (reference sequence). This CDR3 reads CASSPPLDSLTATQYF. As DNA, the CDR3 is TGTGCCAGCAGCCCCCCCCTCGACTCTCTCACCGCGACCCAGTACTTC.

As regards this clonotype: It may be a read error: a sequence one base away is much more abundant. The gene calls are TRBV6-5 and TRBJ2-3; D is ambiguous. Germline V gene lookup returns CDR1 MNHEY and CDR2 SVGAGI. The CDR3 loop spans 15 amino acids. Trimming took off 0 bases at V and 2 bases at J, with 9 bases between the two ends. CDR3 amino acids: CASSYSFKATDTQYF. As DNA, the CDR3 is TGTGCCAGCAGTTACTCGTTCAAGGCCACAGATACGCAGTATTTT.

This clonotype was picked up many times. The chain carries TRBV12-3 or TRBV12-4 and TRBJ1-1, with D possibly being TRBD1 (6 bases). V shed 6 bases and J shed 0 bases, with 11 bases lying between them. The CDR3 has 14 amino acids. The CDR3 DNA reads TGTGCCAGCAGGCTAGGGGGAATGAACACTGAAGCTTTCTTT. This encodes CASRLGGMNTEAFF.

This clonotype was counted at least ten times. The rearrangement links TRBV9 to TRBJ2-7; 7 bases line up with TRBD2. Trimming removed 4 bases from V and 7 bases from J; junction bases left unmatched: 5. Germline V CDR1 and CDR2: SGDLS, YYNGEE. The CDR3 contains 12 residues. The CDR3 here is CASSLYGGEQYF. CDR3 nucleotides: TGTGCCAGCAGCCTCTACGGGGGGGAGCAGTACTTC.

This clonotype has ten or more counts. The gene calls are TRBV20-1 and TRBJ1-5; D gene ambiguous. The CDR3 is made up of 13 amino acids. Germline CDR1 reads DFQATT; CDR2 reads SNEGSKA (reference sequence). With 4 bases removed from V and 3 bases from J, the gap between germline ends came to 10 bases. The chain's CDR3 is CSAKQPNNQPQHF. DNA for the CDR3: TGCAGTGCTAAACAGCCTAACAATCAGCCCCAGCATTTT.

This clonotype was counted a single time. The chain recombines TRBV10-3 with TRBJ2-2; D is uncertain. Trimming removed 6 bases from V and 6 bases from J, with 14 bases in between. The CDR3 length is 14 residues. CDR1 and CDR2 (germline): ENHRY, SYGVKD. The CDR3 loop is CAIRGLVVAGELFF. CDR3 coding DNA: TGTGCCATCAGGGGATTAGTGGTAGCCGGGGAGCTGTTTTTT.

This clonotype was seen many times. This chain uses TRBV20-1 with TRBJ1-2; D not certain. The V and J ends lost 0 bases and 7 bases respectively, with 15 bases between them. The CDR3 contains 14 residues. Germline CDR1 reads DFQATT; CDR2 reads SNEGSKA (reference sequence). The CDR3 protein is CSARDQYSFGGYTF. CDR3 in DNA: TGCAGTGCTAGAGATCAATATTCCTTTGGTGGCTACACCTTC.

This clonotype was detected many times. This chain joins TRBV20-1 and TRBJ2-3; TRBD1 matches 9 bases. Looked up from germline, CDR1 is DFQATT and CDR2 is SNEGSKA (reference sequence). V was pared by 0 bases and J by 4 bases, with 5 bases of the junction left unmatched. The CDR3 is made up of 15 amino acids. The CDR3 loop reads CSARDNRGQADTQYF. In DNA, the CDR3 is TGCAGTGCTAGAGACAACAGGGGGCAGGCAGATACGCAGTATTTT.

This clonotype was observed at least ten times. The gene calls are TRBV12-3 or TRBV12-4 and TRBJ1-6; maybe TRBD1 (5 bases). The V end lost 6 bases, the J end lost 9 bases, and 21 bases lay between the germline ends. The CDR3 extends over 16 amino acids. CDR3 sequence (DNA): TGTGCCAGCAGCTTGCGGGCCAGGGAGCTGGGTTCACCCCTCCACTTT. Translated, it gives CASSLRARELGSPLHF.

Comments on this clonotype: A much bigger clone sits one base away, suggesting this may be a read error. The CDR3 nucleotides are TGTACCAGCAGCTTACCCATATCATTACCGGGACAGGGTACAGATACGCAGTATTTT. Translating it yields CTSSLPISLPGQGTDTQYF. The chain employs TRBV7-8 and TRBJ2-3, with TRBD1 matching 9 bases. The CDR3 extends over 19 amino acids. Germline CDR1 and CDR2: SGHVS and FQNEAQ.

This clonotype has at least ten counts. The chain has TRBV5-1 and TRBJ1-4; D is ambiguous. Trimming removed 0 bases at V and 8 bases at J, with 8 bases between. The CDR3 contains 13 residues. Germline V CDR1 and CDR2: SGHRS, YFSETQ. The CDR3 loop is CASSLDRGEKLFF. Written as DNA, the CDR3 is TGCGCCAGCAGCTTGGACAGAGGGGAAAAACTGTTTTTT.

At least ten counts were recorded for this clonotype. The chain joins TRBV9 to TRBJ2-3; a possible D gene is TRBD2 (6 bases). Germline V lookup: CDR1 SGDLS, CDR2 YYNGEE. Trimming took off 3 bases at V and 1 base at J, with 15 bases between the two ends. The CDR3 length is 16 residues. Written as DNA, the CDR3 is TGTGCCAGCAGCGCGACCCCATCTAGCGGCACAGATACGCAGTATTTT. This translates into CASSATPSSGTDTQYF. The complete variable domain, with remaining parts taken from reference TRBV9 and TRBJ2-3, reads DSGVTQTPKHLITATGQRVTLRCSPRSGDLSVYWYQQSLDQGLQFLIQYYNGEERAKGNILERFSAQQFPDLHSELNLSSLELGDSALYFCASSATPSSGTDTQYFGPGTRLTVL.

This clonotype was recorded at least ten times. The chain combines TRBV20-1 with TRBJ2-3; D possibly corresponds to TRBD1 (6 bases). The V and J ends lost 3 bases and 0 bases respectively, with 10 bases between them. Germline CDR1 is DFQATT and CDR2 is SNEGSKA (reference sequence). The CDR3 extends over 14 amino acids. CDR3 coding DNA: TGCAGTGCTAGCTTGACAGGCAGCACAGATACGCAGTATTTT. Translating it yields CSASLTGSTDTQYF.

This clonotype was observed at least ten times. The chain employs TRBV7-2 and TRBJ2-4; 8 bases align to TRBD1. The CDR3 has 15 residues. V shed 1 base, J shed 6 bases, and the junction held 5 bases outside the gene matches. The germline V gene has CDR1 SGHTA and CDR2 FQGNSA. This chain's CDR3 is CASSLEGQAGNIQYF. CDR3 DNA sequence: TGTGCCAGCAGCTTAGAGGGACAGGCTGGAAACATTCAGTACTTC. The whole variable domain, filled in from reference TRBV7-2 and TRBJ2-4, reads GAGVSQSPSNKVTEKGKDVELRCDPISGHTALYWYRQSLGQGLEFLIYFQGNSAPDKSGLPSDRFSAERTGGSVSTLTIQRTQQEDSAVYLCASSLEGQAGNIQYFGAGTRLSVL.